The entry that follows covers one TCR beta chain sequence. The sample originates from a study of control samples from healthy donors and cancer patients. Clones were read by immunoSEQ multiplex PCR, and TCRdb kept only the in-frame ones, dropping some. The profile shows over 150,000 clones, roughly 94% of them singletons. CDR1 and CDR2 (germline): SGHNT, YYREEE (reference sequence). This CDR3 is 18 amino acids long. The V gene lost 4 bases and the J gene lost 0 bases, with 17 bases spanning the gap. This chain uses TRBV5-4 with TRBJ1-6, with D possibly being TRBD1 (5 bases). Sequences were obtained from blood. The source is a woman aged 18-29 years in good health. The CDR3 loop reads CASSAGHPSNSYNSPLHF. The DNA of the CDR3 is TGTGCCAGCAGCGCTGGACATCCCTCGAACTCCTATAATTCACCCCTCCACTTT.